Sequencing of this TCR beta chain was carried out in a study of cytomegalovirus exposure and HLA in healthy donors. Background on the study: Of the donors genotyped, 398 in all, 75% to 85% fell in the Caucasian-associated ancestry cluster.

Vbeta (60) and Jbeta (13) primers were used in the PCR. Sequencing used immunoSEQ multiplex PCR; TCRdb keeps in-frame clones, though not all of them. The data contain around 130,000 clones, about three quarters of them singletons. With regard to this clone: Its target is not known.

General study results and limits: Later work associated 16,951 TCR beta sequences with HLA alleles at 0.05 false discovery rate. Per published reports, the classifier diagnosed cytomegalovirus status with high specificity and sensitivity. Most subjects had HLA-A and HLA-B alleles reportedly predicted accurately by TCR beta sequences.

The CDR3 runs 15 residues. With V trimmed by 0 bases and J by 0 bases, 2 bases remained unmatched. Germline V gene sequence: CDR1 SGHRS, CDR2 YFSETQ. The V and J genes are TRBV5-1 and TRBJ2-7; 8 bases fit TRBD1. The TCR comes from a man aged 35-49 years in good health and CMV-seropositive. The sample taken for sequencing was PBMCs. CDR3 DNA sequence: TGCGCCAGCAGCTTGGGGACAGGGCGCTCCTACGAGCAGTACTTC. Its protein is CASSLGTGRSYEQYF.